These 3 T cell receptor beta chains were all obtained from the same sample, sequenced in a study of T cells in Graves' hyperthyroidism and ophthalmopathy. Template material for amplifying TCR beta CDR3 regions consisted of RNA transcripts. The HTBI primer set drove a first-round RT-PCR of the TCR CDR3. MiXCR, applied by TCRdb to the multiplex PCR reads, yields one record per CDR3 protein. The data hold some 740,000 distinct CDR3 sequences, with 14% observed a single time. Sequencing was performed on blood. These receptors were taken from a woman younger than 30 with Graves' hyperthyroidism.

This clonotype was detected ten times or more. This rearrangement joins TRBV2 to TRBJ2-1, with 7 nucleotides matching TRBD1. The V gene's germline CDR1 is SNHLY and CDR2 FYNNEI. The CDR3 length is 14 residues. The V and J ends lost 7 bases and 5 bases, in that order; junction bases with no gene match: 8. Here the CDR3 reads CASNNRDSHNEQFF. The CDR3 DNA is TGTGCCAGCAATAACCGGGACAGCCACAATGAGCAGTTCTTC.

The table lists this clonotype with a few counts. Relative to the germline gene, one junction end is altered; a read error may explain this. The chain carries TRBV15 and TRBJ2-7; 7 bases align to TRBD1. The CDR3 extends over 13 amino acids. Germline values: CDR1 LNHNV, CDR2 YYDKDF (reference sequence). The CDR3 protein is CATSSPDRPEQNF. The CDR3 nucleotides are TGTGCCACCAGCAGCCCGGACAGGCCGGAGCAAAACTTC.

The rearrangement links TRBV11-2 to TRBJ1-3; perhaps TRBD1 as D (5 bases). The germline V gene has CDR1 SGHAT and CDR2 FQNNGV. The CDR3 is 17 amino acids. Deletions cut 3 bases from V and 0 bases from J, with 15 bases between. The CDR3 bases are TGTGCCAGCAGCTTCCGGGACTACTCGCTCTCTGGAAACACCATATATTTT. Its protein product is CASSFRDYSLSGNTIYF.